This entry concerns a single TCR beta chain. V lost 4 bases and J lost 1, with 14 bases in between. This CDR3 comprises 16 residues. CDR1 MGHRA and CDR2 YSYEKL come from the germline V gene. This sample is drawn from a study of blood T cell repertoires in COVID-19. Across the study: Samples of COVID-19 (acute and convalescent) were obtained from the United States, Italy and Spain. Sources were T cells, B-cell-depleted T cells, or PBMCs; the material itself was cDNA or gDNA.

In the original processing: For nucleated cells, counts were estimated from reference gene primer amplification. Produced via immunoSEQ multiplex PCR; TCRdb's table is partial and in-frame only. D and trimming come from the DNA, and the V and J calls and clone size come from that table. This sample has 250,000 to 350,000 clones; about 89% occur once, and the top ten carry 5% to 7%. The gene calls are TRBV4-1 and TRBJ1-5, with D hard to call. The sequence came from a man between 18 and 29 years old who had recovered from COVID-19. The specimen was peripheral blood. CDR3 residues: CASSPLWALSNQPQHF. In DNA form, the CDR3 reads TGCGCCAGCAGCCCCCTTTGGGCCCTAAGCAATCAGCCCCAGCATTTT.